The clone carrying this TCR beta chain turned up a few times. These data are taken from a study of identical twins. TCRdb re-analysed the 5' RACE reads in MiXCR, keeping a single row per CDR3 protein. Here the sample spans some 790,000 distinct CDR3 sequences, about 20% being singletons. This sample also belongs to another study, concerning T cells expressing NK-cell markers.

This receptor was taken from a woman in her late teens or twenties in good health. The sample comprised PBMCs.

The CDR3 sequence: CASSSGGGKVTQYF. CDR3 coding DNA: TGTGCCAGCAGTTCGGGAGGTGGGAAGGTTACGCAGTATTTT. The chain uses TRBV12-3 or TRBV12-4 and TRBJ2-3; the match to TRBD2 covers 7 bases. Trimming at V came to 4 bases and at J to 8 bases, leaving 9 bases not matched to a gene. This CDR3 is built from 14 residues.